Each of the 3 T cell receptor beta chains below was sequenced from the same sample in a study of blood T cell repertoires in COVID-19 (dated by TCRdb to about 2020). The library was produced with the immunoSEQ multiplex PCR assay. TCRdb provides this immuneACCESS table in a form limited to in-frame rearrangements. Some clones are lacking; in checked studies, under half of them reflect an unresolved V gene, and why the rest are absent is not known. A total of some 270,000 clones appear in this sample, more than 75% of them only once. The top ten constitute 6.6% of the sample. Sequenced input: PBMCs or T cells enriched from blood (not recorded which). Receptor source: a woman in her forties or fifties who had been exposed to COVID-19.

This clone is a singleton in its sample. The V and J genes are TRBV7-9 and TRBJ2-3; TRBD2 is a possible D gene (5 bases). Trimming removed 7 bases from V and 5 bases from J, with 19 bases in between. The germline V gene encodes CDR1 SEHNR and CDR2 FQNEAQ (reference sequence). The CDR3 consists of 15 residues. Here the CDR3 reads CASTIVGSAGDTQYF. The CDR3 DNA is TGTGCCAGCACCATTGTGGGGTCGGCGGGAGATACGCAGTATTTT. Based on the CDR3 plus reference TRBV7-9 and TRBJ2-3, the full variable domain is DTGVSQNPRHKITKRGQNVTFRCDPISEHNRLYWYRQTLGQGPEFLTYFQNEAQLEKSRLLSDRFSAERPKGSFSTLEIQRTEQGDSAMYLCASTIVGSAGDTQYFGPGTRLTVL.

The J gene is TRBJ1-2, the V gene TRBV28; TRBD1 agrees at 8 bases. J lost 8 bases, V lost 4 bases, and 15 bases had no gene match. Germline CDR1 and CDR2: MDHEN and SYDVKM. This CDR3 spans 16 amino acids. The CDR3 here is CASSSNLSRGRGGYTF. CDR3 DNA sequence: TGTGCCAGCAGTTCTAATCTTAGCAGGGGGCGCGGGGGCTACACCTTC.

V usage is TRBV30 and J usage is TRBJ2-2; 9 bases are a match to TRBD1. The V gene's germline CDR1 is GTSNPN and CDR2 SVGIG (reference sequence). Trimming at V came to 0 bases and at J to 7 bases, leaving 12 bases not matched to a gene. The CDR3 runs 17 residues. The CDR3: CAWSVRGGTGSGGELFF. The CDR3 bases are TGTGCCTGGAGTGTAAGGGGAGGGACAGGGTCTGGCGGGGAGCTGTTTTTT.